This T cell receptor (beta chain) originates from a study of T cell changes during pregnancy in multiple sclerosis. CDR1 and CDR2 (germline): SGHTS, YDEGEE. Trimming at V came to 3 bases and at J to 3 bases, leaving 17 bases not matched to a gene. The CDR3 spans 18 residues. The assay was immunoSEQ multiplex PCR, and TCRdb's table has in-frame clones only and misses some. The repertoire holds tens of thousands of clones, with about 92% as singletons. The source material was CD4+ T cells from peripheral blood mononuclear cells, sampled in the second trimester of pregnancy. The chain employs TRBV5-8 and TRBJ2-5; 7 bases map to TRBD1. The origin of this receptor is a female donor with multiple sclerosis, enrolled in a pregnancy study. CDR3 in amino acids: CASSSGQPLRWIEETQYF. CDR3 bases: TGTGCCAGCAGCTCGGGACAGCCCCTCCGGTGGATAGAAGAGACCCAGTACTTC.